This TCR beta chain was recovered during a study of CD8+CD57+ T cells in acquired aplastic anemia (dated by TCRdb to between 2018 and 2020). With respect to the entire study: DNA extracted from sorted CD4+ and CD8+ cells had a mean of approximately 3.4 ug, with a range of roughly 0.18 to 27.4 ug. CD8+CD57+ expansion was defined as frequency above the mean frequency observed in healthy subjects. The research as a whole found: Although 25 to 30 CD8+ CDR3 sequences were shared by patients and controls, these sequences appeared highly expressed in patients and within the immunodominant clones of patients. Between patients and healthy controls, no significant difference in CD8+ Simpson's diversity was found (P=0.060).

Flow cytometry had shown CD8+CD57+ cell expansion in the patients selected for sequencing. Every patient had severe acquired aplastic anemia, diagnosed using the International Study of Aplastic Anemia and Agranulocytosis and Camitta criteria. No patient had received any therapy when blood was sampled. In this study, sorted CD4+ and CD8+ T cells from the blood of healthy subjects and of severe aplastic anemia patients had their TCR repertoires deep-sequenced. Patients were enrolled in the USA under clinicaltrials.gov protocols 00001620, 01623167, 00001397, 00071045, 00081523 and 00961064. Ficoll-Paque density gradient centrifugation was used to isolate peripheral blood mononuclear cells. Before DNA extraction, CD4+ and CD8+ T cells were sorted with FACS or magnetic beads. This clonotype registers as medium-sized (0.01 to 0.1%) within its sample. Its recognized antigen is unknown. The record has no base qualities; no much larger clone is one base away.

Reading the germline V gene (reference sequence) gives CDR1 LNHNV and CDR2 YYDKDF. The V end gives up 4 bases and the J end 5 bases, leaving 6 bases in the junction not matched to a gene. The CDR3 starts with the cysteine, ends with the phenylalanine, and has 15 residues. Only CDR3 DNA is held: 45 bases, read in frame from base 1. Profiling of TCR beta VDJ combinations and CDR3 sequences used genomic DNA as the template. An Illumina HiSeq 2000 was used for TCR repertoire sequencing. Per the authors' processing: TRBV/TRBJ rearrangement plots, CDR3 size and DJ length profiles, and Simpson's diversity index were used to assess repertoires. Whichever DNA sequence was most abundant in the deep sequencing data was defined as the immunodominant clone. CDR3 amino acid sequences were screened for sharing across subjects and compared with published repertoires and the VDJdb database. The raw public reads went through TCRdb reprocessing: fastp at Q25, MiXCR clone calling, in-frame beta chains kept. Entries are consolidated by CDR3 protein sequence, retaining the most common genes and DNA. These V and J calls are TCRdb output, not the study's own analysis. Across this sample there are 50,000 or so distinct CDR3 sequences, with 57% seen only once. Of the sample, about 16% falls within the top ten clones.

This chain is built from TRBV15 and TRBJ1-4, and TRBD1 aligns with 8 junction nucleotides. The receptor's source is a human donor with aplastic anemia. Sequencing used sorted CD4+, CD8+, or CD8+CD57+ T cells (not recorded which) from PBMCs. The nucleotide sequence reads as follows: TGTGCCACCAGCAAAGACAGGGGACGCAATGAAAAACTGTTTTTT. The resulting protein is CATSKDRGRNEKLFF.